The 29 T cell receptor beta chains below all came from one sample that was sequenced in a study of blood T cell repertoires in COVID-19. The table came from immunoSEQ multiplex PCR; TCRdb's copy has only in-frame clones and leaves some out. In the table there are 93,000 or so clones, about 89% of which are singletons. Material: peripheral blood. Every receptor here comes from a woman aged 55 to 70 with acute or convalescent COVID-19.

The rearrangement links TRBV11-3 to TRBJ2-1, with 11 bases identical to TRBD2. V lost 3 bases and J lost 5; bases outside the gene matches: 9. This CDR3 spans 17 amino acids. Germline V CDR1 and CDR2: SGHNT, YENEEA. CDR3: CASSFLTGGLADNEQFF. In DNA, the CDR3 is TGTGCCAGCAGCTTCTTAACAGGGGGACTAGCGGACAATGAGCAGTTCTTC. The variable domain in full, completed from reference TRBV11-3 and TRBJ2-1, reads EAGVVQSPRYKIIEKKQPVAFWCNPISGHNTLYWYLQNLGQGPELLIRYENEEAVDDSQLPKDRFSAERLKGVDSTLKIQPAELGDSAVYLCASSFLTGGLADNEQFFGPGTRLTVL.

This clone appeared once. This chain joins TRBV28 and TRBJ2-1; 10 nucleotides match TRBD2. This CDR3 region has 16 residues. V dropped 10 bases and J dropped 9; count of bases not matched to a gene: 18. The germline CDR1 and CDR2 sequences are MDHEN and SYDVKM. This CDR3 reads CATSPFLAGGVGEQFF. For the CDR3, the DNA is TGTGCCACCTCCCCGTTTTTAGCGGGAGGAGTAGGTGAGCAGTTCTTC. Using reference TRBV28 and TRBJ2-1 for the parts outside the CDR3, the full variable domain is DVKVTQSSRYLVKRTGEKVFLECVQDMDHENMFWYRQDPGLGLRLIYFSYDVKMKEKGDIPEGYSVSREKKERFSLILESASTNQTSMYLCATSPFLAGGVGEQFFGPGTRLTVL.

The chain couples TRBV19 to TRBJ2-7; D is uncertain. The ends were cut back, 6 bases at V and 6 bases at J, with 21 bases in the middle. The germline V gene encodes CDR1 LNHDA and CDR2 SQIVND (reference sequence). The CDR3 extends over 15 amino acids. The CDR3 loop is CASSVPGLPRSEQYF. CDR3 DNA: TGTGCCAGTAGCGTACCCGGCCTACCAAGGAGCGAGCAGTACTTC.

This sequence joins TRBV5-1 and TRBJ2-1, with TRBD1 identical over 9 bases. The CDR3 totals 15 residues. Looked up from germline, CDR1 is SGHRS and CDR2 is YFSETQ. V was clipped by 2 bases and J by 8 bases; unmatched bases: 8. CDR3 sequence reads: CASSFSGQGIDEQFF. The CDR3 nucleotides read TGCGCCAGCAGCTTTTCGGGACAGGGTATAGATGAGCAGTTCTTC. Looking up the rest from reference TRBV5-1 and TRBJ2-1 gives the full variable domain: KAGVTQTPRYLIKTRGQQVTLSCSPISGHRSVSWYQQTPGQGLQFLFEYFSETQRNKGNFPGRFSGRQFSNSRSEMNVSTLELGDSALYLCASSFSGQGIDEQFFGPGTRLTVL.

The chain uses TRBV25-1 and TRBJ2-1; TRBD2 aligns across 9 bases. Germline V gene sequence: CDR1 MGHDK, CDR2 SYGVNS. Trimming at V came to 10 bases and at J to 3 bases, leaving 7 bases not matched to a gene. The CDR3 has 14 residues. CDR3: CAIPRTSVYNEQFF. The CDR3 nucleotides read TGTGCCATCCCTCGGACTAGCGTCTACAATGAGCAGTTCTTC.

The chain couples TRBV2 to TRBJ2-3, with D uncertain. The CDR3 length is 16 residues. Per the germline V gene, CDR1 is SNHLY and CDR2 is FYNNEI. The ends were cut back, 2 bases at V and 6 bases at J, with 18 bases in the middle. The CDR3 DNA sequence: TGTGCCAGCAGTGAAATAGCCGACTCCTCTGGGGATACGCAGTATTTT. Encoded protein: CASSEIADSSGDTQYF.

CDR3: CASSLGSGRIGELFF. The CDR3 region has the DNA TGTGCCAGCAGCTTAGGTAGCGGGAGGATCGGGGAGCTGTTTTTT. This chain uses TRBV11-2 with TRBJ2-2; TRBD2 matches 10 bases. In germline, CDR1 is SGHAT, CDR2 FQNNGV. The CDR3 length is 15 residues. The trim removed 1 base at V and 7 bases at J, leaving 3 bases unmatched.

This clone has more than one count but fewer than ten. The V gene is TRBV9, the J gene TRBJ1-6, with TRBD1 matching over 9 bases. The CDR3 length is 15 residues. CDR1 and CDR2 from the germline V gene are SGDLS and YYNGEE. Losses at the gene ends were 0 bases for V and 6 bases for J; bases not matched to a gene: 1. The CDR3 sequence is CASSVGGQGNSPLHF. The CDR3 nucleotides read TGTGCCAGCAGCGTAGGGGGACAGGGTAATTCACCCCTCCACTTT.

The V and J genes are TRBV28 and TRBJ2-7; 8 bases agree with TRBD1. CDR3 length equals 14 residues. The J segment lost 4 bases and the V segment lost 1 base, leaving 3 bases of the junction unmatched. Germline V gene data show CDR1 as MDHEN and CDR2 as SYDVKM. The DNA for the CDR3 is TGTGCCAGCAGTTTATTCGGGACAGGATACGAGCAGTACTTC. Translating it yields CASSLFGTGYEQYF.

The CDR3: CASSLAGDRGGEQYV. The CDR3 region has the DNA TGCGCCAGCAGCTTGGCCGGGGACAGGGGGGGTGAGCAGTACGTC. The V gene is TRBV5-1, the J gene TRBJ2-7, with 11 bases matching TRBD1. The germline V gene encodes CDR1 SGHRS and CDR2 YFSETQ. V dropped 0 bases and J dropped 7; count of bases not matched to a gene: 6. The CDR3 has 15 residues.

This clone has only one observation. V gene TRBV11-3 combines with J gene TRBJ2-7, with D possibly TRBD1 on 5 matching bases. The CDR3 runs to 15 residues. The V gene lost 5 bases and the J gene lost 0 bases, with 14 bases spanning the gap. Germline V gives CDR1 SGHNT, CDR2 YENEEA. The CDR3 sequence is CASSLQGSLSYEQYV. The CDR3 nucleotides are TGTGCCAGCAGCCTCCAGGGATCCCTCTCCTACGAGCAGTACGTC.

The J gene is TRBJ1-1, the V gene TRBV7-8; D possibly corresponds to TRBD1 (5 bases). Germline CDR1 SGHVS, CDR2 FQNEAQ. The CDR3 is made up of 14 amino acids. The V and J ends lost 5 bases and 1 base respectively, with 11 bases between them. In nucleotides, the CDR3 is TGTGCCAGCAGCCTGGGACTGACGAACACTGAAGCTTTCTTT. Translation gives CASSLGLTNTEAFF.

The chain has TRBV7-2 and TRBJ1-1, with D tentatively TRBD1 (6 bases). The CDR3 sequence is 14 residues long. Trimming pared 3 bases from V and 4 bases from J, leaving 12 bases between. Germline lookup yields CDR1 SGHTA and CDR2 FQGNSA. CDR3 coding DNA: TGTGCCAGCAGCTTCGGTGGGGGGGCCACTGAAGCTTTCTTT. Translation: CASSFGGGATEAFF.

The V gene is TRBV19, the J gene TRBJ1-1; D is undetermined. V dropped 7 bases and J dropped 5 bases, with 20 bases sitting between them. The germline CDR1 and CDR2 sequences are LNHDA and SQIVND (reference sequence). The CDR3 consists of 15 residues. The CDR3: CASTPPGLRGTEAFF. The CDR3 DNA is TGTGCCAGTACCCCCCCAGGACTTCGGGGAACTGAAGCTTTCTTT.

The chain employs TRBV6-5 and TRBJ1-6, with D hard to call. Germline CDR1 and CDR2: MNHEY and SVGAGI. The CDR3 runs 14 residues. Trimming took 7 bases from V and 0 from J, leaving 7 bases between them. The CDR3 region has the DNA TGTGCCAGCACGGCGGACTCCTATAATTCACCCCTCCACTTT. This encodes CASTADSYNSPLHF.

The gene calls are TRBV19 and TRBJ1-2; D not resolved. The germline V gene encodes CDR1 LNHDA and CDR2 SQIVND (reference sequence). The CDR3 sequence is 12 residues long. The DNA of the CDR3 is TGTGCGACAAAGACCTTAGAGGGCGGCTACACCTTC. Translating it yields CATKTLEGGYTF.

The sample holds a few counts of this clone. V usage is TRBV25-1 and J usage is TRBJ2-1, with D maybe TRBD2 (6 bases). The CDR3 is 15 amino acids. The V gene lost 3 bases and the J gene lost 9 bases, with 18 bases spanning the gap. CDR1 and CDR2 (germline): MGHDK, SYGVNS. The CDR3 nucleotides are TGTGCCAGCAGTGACGGGCGAGCTGGGGGGTTTGAGCAGTTCTTC. Translated, it gives CASSDGRAGGFEQFF.

CDR3 region: CATSDFSTSGSHEQFF. The CDR3 nucleotides are TGTGCCACCAGTGATTTTTCGACTAGCGGGAGTCATGAGCAGTTCTTC. The chain links TRBV24-1 to TRBJ2-1, with 12 nucleotides matching TRBD2. V lost 1 base, J lost 8 bases, and 5 bases stayed unmatched. This CDR3 comprises 16 residues. From germline, CDR1 is KGHDR and CDR2 SFDVKD.

This clone occurred once. The chain employs TRBV5-1 and TRBJ2-3; TRBD1 matches 9 bases. Germline V gene data show CDR1 as SGHRS and CDR2 as YFSETQ. J was trimmed by 4 bases and V by 4 bases; bases with no gene match: 10. The CDR3 sequence is 16 residues long. The CDR3 coding sequence is TGCGCCAGCAGCGTACCCCGGGACAGGGATTCAGATACGCAGTATTTT. Amino acid sequence: CASSVPRDRDSDTQYF. Supplemented by reference TRBV5-1 and TRBJ2-3, the full variable domain reads KAGVTQTPRYLIKTRGQQVTLSCSPISGHRSVSWYQQTPGQGLQFLFEYFSETQRNKGNFPGRFSGRQFSNSRSEMNVSTLELGDSALYLCASSVPRDRDSDTQYFGPGTRLTVL.

The chain has TRBV6-5 and TRBJ1-1; TRBD1 agrees at 8 bases. Germline CDR1 and CDR2: MNHEY and SVGAGI. The trim removed 7 bases at V and 10 bases at J, leaving 8 bases unmatched. This CDR3 spans 12 amino acids. CDR3 amino acids: CASTPGGLVAFF. CDR3 bases: TGTGCCAGCACTCCAGGGGGCCTGGTAGCTTTCTTT.

This clone has only one observation. J is TRBJ1-5 and V is TRBV15, with TRBD1 identical over 9 bases. The V gene end was trimmed by 5 bases and the J gene end by 8 bases; junction bases not matched to a gene: 10. The CDR3 spans 15 residues. CDR1 LNHNV and CDR2 YYDKDF come from the germline V gene (reference sequence). CDR3 residues: CATSVHRGLMEPQHF. CDR3 sequence (DNA): TGTGCCACCAGCGTTCACAGGGGGCTCATGGAGCCCCAGCATTTT.

This clone was counted a single time. The V and J genes are TRBV6-6 and TRBJ2-1; 11 nucleotides match TRBD2. Germline CDR1 is MNHNY and CDR2 is SVGAGI (reference sequence). V trimming: 5 bases; J trimming: 5 bases; junction bases outside the gene matches: 14. CDR3 length: 18 amino acids. In nucleotides, the CDR3 is TGTGCCAGCAGTCGTAGCGGGAGGGCCCAATTGGGTAACAATGAGCAGTTCTTC. Protein product: CASSRSGRAQLGNNEQFF.

V usage is TRBV11-2 and J usage is TRBJ2-1; 14 bases align to TRBD2. V trimming: 4 bases; J trimming: 0 bases; junction bases outside the gene matches: 5. The germline CDR1 and CDR2 sequences are SGHAT and FQNNGV. This CDR3 has 18 amino acids. The CDR3 nucleotides read TGTGCCAGCAGCTCTCGACTAGCGGGAGGGAGCTCCTACAATGAGCAGTTCTTC. Protein: CASSSRLAGGSSYNEQFF.

The count of this clone is one. The chain combines TRBV5-4 with TRBJ2-1; 12 bases are shared with TRBD1. V dropped 0 bases and J dropped 9; count of bases not matched to a gene: 7. The CDR3 extends over 16 amino acids. Germline V gene lookup returns CDR1 SGHNT and CDR2 YYREEE (reference sequence). The DNA of the CDR3 is TGTGCCAGCAGCTTGGGGGGACAGGGGGCGATAGGTGAGCAGTTCTTC. This translates into CASSLGGQGAIGEQFF.

The chain uses TRBV10-3 and TRBJ2-3; D remains ambiguous. This CDR3 comprises 14 residues. The germline gives CDR1 ENHRY, CDR2 SYGVKD. V was pared by 11 bases and J by 2 bases, with 17 bases between. CDR3 coding DNA: TGTGCCTCATCTGACTCGCGACTCACAGATACGCAGTATTTT. This sequence encodes CASSDSRLTDTQYF.

The chain has TRBV7-2 and TRBJ2-2; 8 bases match TRBD2. CDR1 and CDR2 from the germline V gene are SGHTA and FQGNSA. J gave up 8 bases and V 5 bases, and 10 bases lay outside the gene matches. The CDR3 is 15 amino acids. The chain's CDR3 is CASSPRRGAGGELFF. CDR3 sequence (DNA): TGTGCCAGCAGCCCCAGGCGGGGGGCTGGGGGGGAGCTGTTTTTT.

V gene TRBV9 combines with J gene TRBJ1-3; D unresolved. This CDR3 comprises 14 residues. CDR1 is SGDLS and CDR2 is YYNGEE in the germline V gene. Trimming took 3 bases from V and 0 from J, leaving 7 bases between them. The CDR3 reads CASSDTPSGNTIYF. The CDR3 nucleotides read TGTGCCAGCAGCGACACACCCTCTGGAAACACCATATATTTT.

The chain's CDR3 is CASSVGANSYEQYF. CDR3 sequence (DNA): TGTGCCAGCAGCGTAGGCGCAAACTCCTACGAGCAGTACTTC. The genes are TRBV9 and TRBJ2-7; D remains ambiguous. This CDR3 region has 14 residues. The germline V and J ends were trimmed by 0 bases and 0 bases, with 7 bases remaining between them. In germline, CDR1 is SGDLS, CDR2 YYNGEE.

This chain joins TRBV4-1 and TRBJ1-5, with a tentative D call TRBD1 (5 bases). V lost 0 bases and J 3 bases, leaving 15 bases between the germline ends. The CDR3 loop spans 17 amino acids. Germline CDR1 and CDR2: MGHRA and YSYEKL. The CDR3 DNA sequence: TGCGCCAGCAGCCAAGATCTTGTAGCAGGGATCAATCAGCCCCAGCATTTT. Translating gives CASSQDLVAGINQPQHF.